The source of this T cell receptor beta chain is a study of regulatory T cells in long-lasting Graves disease. Assembly of TCR beta libraries relied on iRepertoire HTBI primers together with Arm-PCR of CDR3 regions. TCRdb fed the multiplex PCR reads into MiXCR, producing one record per CDR3 protein. This sample has approximately 400,000 distinct CDR3 sequences; 15% occur once, and the top ten carry around 15%. Time point indicated: newly diagnosed GD, antithyroid drugs for less than 3 months. PBMC RNA served as the TCR library source. EDTA tubes were used for drawing 8 to 9 milliliters of peripheral blood. Germline V CDR1 and CDR2: SGHVS, FQNEAQ. The CDR3 extends over 15 amino acids. The germline V and J ends were trimmed by 0 bases and 4 bases, with 12 bases remaining between them. These data were also filed under a second study, of T cells in Graves' hyperthyroidism and ophthalmopathy.

This chain connects TRBV7-8 to TRBJ2-5, with D possibly matching TRBD2 (6 bases). Here the sequenced sample was peripheral blood mononuclear cells (PBMCs), taken at new diagnosis, from a patient treated with antithyroid drugs. This receptor was identified in a woman aged 25 to 39 with Graves disease. CDR3 residues: CASSLASRAGETQYF. The CDR3 coding sequence is TGTGCCAGCAGCTTAGCTAGTAGAGCGGGAGAGACCCAGTACTTC. Supplemented by reference TRBV7-8 and TRBJ2-5, the full variable domain reads GAGVSQSPRYKVAKRGQDVALRCDPISGHVSLFWYQQALGQGPEFLTYFQNEAQLDKSGLPSDRFFAERPEGSVSTLKIQRTQQEDSAVYLCASSLASRAGETQYFGPGTRLLVL.